This TCR beta chain was captured in a study of PD-L1 blockade in urothelial cancer. Notes on the study in general: Improved survival was predicted by pretreatment blood TCR clonality below the median.

Profiled with immunoSEQ multiplex PCR; TCRdb holds only in-frame clones, not every one. The sample lists approximately 90,000 clones; about 84% were seen once. The time point is: pretreatment peripheral blood. Urothelial carcinoma, locally advanced or metastatic, affected the patients. Germline assignment: CDR1 KGHSH and CDR2 LQKENI. CDR3 size: 14 residues. The J segment lost 8 bases and the V segment lost 0 bases, leaving 5 bases of the junction unmatched. As for this clone: Its antigen remains unknown.

The rearrangement uses TRBV18 and TRBJ1-2, with TRBD1 identical over 8 bases. Sequencing used PBMCs, obtained around atezolizumab (anti-PD-L1) treatment. This receptor was identified in a man between 60 and 75 years old with urothelial cancer. The CDR3 sequence is CASSPPQGATGYTF. The DNA of the CDR3 is TGTGCCAGCTCACCACCGCAGGGGGCGACAGGCTACACCTTC.